This TCR beta chain was sequenced for a study of blood T cells in healthy people across ages. Across the whole study: About one barcoded TCR beta cDNA was captured per two T cells. General observations from the study: Per million T cells, TCR beta diversity dropped about linearly as age rose.

Turning to this clonotype: Its target is not known.

The second PCR ran about 6 to 12 cycles with a sample-barcoded 5' primer and J-beta primers. TCRdb used MiXCR to reprocess the 5' RACE reads, holding one entry per CDR3 protein. The repertoire has approximately 770,000 distinct CDR3 sequences, roughly 50% of them found once; the top ten carry roughly 22%. The trim removed 4 bases at V and 5 bases at J, leaving 5 bases unmatched. Germline V CDR1 and CDR2: SGDLS, YYNGEE. This CDR3 region has 14 residues. This sequence originates from a young man in good health. J is TRBJ2-1 and V is TRBV9, with 8 nucleotides matching TRBD2. The source material was blood. The CDR3 DNA reads TGTGCCAGCAGCTCGGGGGGGACCGACAATGAGCAGTTCTTC. Protein sequence: CASSSGGTDNEQFF.